This TCR beta chain was sequenced for a study of blood T cell repertoires in COVID-19. Original data processing: Estimation of nucleated cell counts relied on the amplification of reference gene primers. Sequenced by immunoSEQ multiplex PCR; TCRdb stores in-frame clones only, minus some. V, J and clone size were drawn from that table, and D and trimming were deduced from the DNA. Of under 200,000 clones listed, 60% to 85% are singletons. CDR1 and CDR2 (germline): SGHNT, YYREEE (reference sequence). V lost 4 bases and J lost 2; bases outside the gene matches: 11. CDR3 length: 17 amino acids. This clone showed up just once.

The TCR sequence derives from a man between 65 and 79 years old with acute or convalescent COVID-19. The V call is TRBV5-4, the J call TRBJ2-1, with 8 bases that match TRBD1. Sequencing was performed on peripheral blood. CDR3 amino acids: CASSPYFGQGTYNEQFF. CDR3 DNA sequence: TGTGCCAGCAGCCCCTACTTTGGACAGGGCACCTACAATGAGCAGTTCTTC.